This TCR beta chain comes out of a study of cytomegalovirus exposure and HLA in healthy donors. Study-level information: From 150 million to 200 million T cells, an earlier analysis saw 110 million or so unique TCR beta sequences. General study findings and limits: CMV serostatus stood as the only immune exposure information on hand. In a later analysis, across HLA loci, associated TCR counts were highest for DRB1, lowest for HLA-C.

Primers included in the PCR were 60 Vbeta and 13 Jbeta primers. The repertoire was sequenced with immunoSEQ multiplex PCR; TCRdb's copy has only in-frame clones and lacks some. Of roughly 180,000 clones in the sample, around 80% are singletons; the top ten hold around 1.5%. Trimming removed 8 bases from V and 10 bases from J, with 21 bases in between. From germline, CDR1 is SQVTM and CDR2 ANQGSEA. The CDR3 contains 13 residues. A note on this clone: Its antigen is unidentified.

Material for sequencing was PBMCs. This TCR was sampled from a man younger than 30 in good health and CMV-seronegative. The V gene is TRBV29-1, the J gene TRBJ2-1; D may be TRBD1 (5 bases). The CDR3 reads CSPTWMGLWEQFF. CDR3 nucleotide sequence: TGCAGCCCAACCTGGATGGGGCTCTGGGAGCAGTTCTTC.